This T cell receptor beta chain comes out of a study of CXCR3-negative and CXCR3-positive naive CD8 T cells. Study-level findings and limits: Greater hydrophobicity was found in TRB CDR3s of CXCR3-positive naive cells than of CXCR3-negative naive cells. Diversity ran similarly high across both naive subsets but far lower in memory CD8+ cells. The level of CXCR3 expression partially decreased after cryopreservation; the majority of assays used fresh PBMCs. With respect to TRBV-TRBJ usage, naive CXCR3-negative and CXCR3-positive cells were similar; memory differed.

Cells classed as naive CD8+ T cells were CD45RO-CCR7+CD27+CD95-. Germline CDR1 MDHEN, CDR2 SYDVKM. This CDR3 is built from 12 residues. The authors prepared UMI-labeled TRB cDNA libraries by 5' RACE. TCRdb reprocessed the 5' RACE reads, keeping one entry per CDR3 protein, no DNA. Recorded here are about 98,000 distinct CDR3 sequences; the top ten clones represent 0.85% to 1.4%. For this clonotype: Its target is not known.

V gene TRBV28 combines with J gene TRBJ2-7; the TCRdb call, TRBD1, lacks DNA for checking. Sequencing was performed on naive CXCR3+ CD8+ T cells from blood. The subset is: CD45RO-CCR7+CD27+CD95- naive CD8+ T cells expressing CXCR3 (TNR3+). The TCR comes from a human donor in good health. Some clones in this sample may be carry-over from other donors' samples. CDR3: CASSFSGNHQYF.